This T cell receptor (beta chain) was sequenced during a study of cytomegalovirus exposure and HLA in healthy donors (dated by TCRdb to 2015 to 2018). Background on the whole study: An earlier analysis of 550 to 700 of the donors reported 250 to 300 Gb of sequence data and roughly 100 million unique TCR beta sequences from 150 million to 200 million T cells. An early release that covered 500 to 800 HLA-typed donors contained approximately 300 gigabases of sequencing data and tens of millions of unique TCR sequences. Alongside the repertoire data, information on donor age, sex, ethnicity and CMV serostatus was compiled. Both class I and class II loci were covered by HLA typing, at four-digit resolution. The study was designed to test whether signatures of past pathogen exposure could be identified by cataloging public T cell receptors. A separate validation cohort of roughly 130 different subjects was used in addition to the 666-subject first cohort. To decide whether each TCR beta V gene segment behaved as functional or pseudogenic, an earlier analysis of approximately 600 of the donors relied on high-throughput TCR beta sequencing. High-throughput TCR immunosequencing, statistical association of individual TCRs with disease status, and machine learning were combined to predict cytomegalovirus infection status. Of the 300 to 450 genotyped donors, 81% were placed in the genetic ancestry cluster associated with self-reported Caucasian donors. Rather than using new phenotypic data, the later analysis identified candidate immune exposures from TCR beta sequences and from how often those sequences occurred across donors. About 5 DR-DQ haplotypes were handled as single units for association and clustering, since linkage in the cohort was strong. A later genetic analysis used genome-wide SNP genotypes for about 55% of the 666 donors, treating that subset as a discovery cohort. In a later analysis, previously published TCR beta repertoires from fewer than 750 donors were re-analyzed and high-resolution HLA genotyping was added so that TCR occurrence patterns could be studied. Among 398 genotyped donors of the cohort, an average of around 240,000 unique TCR beta nucleotide sequences were sequenced per donor, roughly 20% of them non-productive. Using immunosequencing, the study profiled T cell repertoires from 500 to 800 subjects and related those repertoires to cytomegalovirus serostatus. Every discovery cohort repertoire had been produced on one sequencing platform. Typing coverage varied by locus: roughly 629-640 donors for A, B, C, DRB1 and DQB1; roughly 510 for DQA1; more than 600 for DPA1; 450 to 480 for DPB1.

Overall study results and their limits: A total of 164 TCR beta chains were listed by the study as associated with cytomegalovirus. A few of the identified cytomegalovirus-associated TCR beta chains were confirmed in vitro to be specific for cytomegalovirus antigens. According to the authors, the approach could potentially be generalized to other disease states and immunological phenotypes. Because counts were too low, about 18 rarely observed V segments, including chromosome 9 orphons, were excluded from the earlier analysis of around 590 of the donors. The cohort was sequenced for TCR beta chains only, and without alpha or paired-chain data the features that could be detected were limited. According to a later analysis, most CMV-associated TCR beta chains appeared to be HLA-restricted, and the HLA associations seemed to be driven largely by CMV exposure. Because some donors lacked HLA typing at each locus, the association tests relied only on the typed subset. Immune exposure information for the cohort was limited to CMV serostatus. A further reported finding was that TCR beta sequences accurately predicted the HLA-A and HLA-B alleles for most subjects in the first cohort. While some public TCRs were present in many individuals, most TCR sequences turned up only very rarely across donors. A later analysis associated about 17,000 TCR beta sequences with specific HLA alleles at a false discovery rate of 0.05. A later genetic analysis reported fewer N-insertions in productive TCRs among donors in an Asian-associated ancestry cluster than the roughly 700-donor mean. V-gene and J-gene trimming of TCR beta chains was associated with a missense DCLRE1C variant in a later genetic analysis, and the association was replicated in an independent cohort. In a later analysis, HLA-associated TCR beta chains were found to be more clonally expanded and to have lower generation probabilities than equally common non-associated chains. The sequencing pipeline was judged likely to have produced a cluster of highly shared sequence variants as a technical artifact. In a later analysis, the rate of TCR association differed among HLA loci, with DRB1 alleles having the most associated TCRs and HLA-C alleles having the fewest. The classifier was reported to diagnose cytomegalovirus status with high specificity and sensitivity in both the original and validation cohorts. Several of the top co-occurrence clusters appeared to be linked to parvovirus B19, influenza, CMV and Epstein-Barr virus, according to a later analysis. Roughly uniform sequencing depth across donors was assumed in presence/absence analyses, although this assumption may not hold. Linkage disequilibrium might explain the correlated functional status among segregating V segments, but an unknown experimental factor could not be ruled out. Some IMGT-functional V segments, including TRBV6-2 and TRBV6-3, could not be distinguished by the 87-base-pair reads and were therefore excluded. An earlier analysis of some 590 of the donors showed that most TCR beta V segments appeared in productive rearrangements either about 90% or about 30% of the time, which broadly matched IMGT annotations. Strong co-occurrence of HLA alleles, especially DR and DQ, made assigning TCR associations to individual alleles difficult.

About this clone: Its antigen is currently not known. No clone much larger than this one lies a single base away; base qualities are absent.

In total, fewer than 750 healthy bone marrow donors made up the cohort. Cohort members were all nominally healthy when sampled, although unrecorded immune exposures were likely present. The donor was CMV seronegative and belonged to the group of approximately 320 seronegative cohort members. Every donor gave a peripheral blood sample, and the peripheral blood mononuclear cells from that sample were used for TCR beta sequencing. The Qiagen DNeasy Blood Extraction Kit was used to extract genomic DNA from the blood cell samples. Receptors were amplified or captured by the immunoSEQ multiplex PCR assay. For the multiplex PCR, a mixture combining 60 forward primers for TCR Vbeta segments and 13 reverse primers for TCR Jbeta segments was used. Amplification of the CDR3 region of rearranged TCR beta genes was performed with a multiplex PCR assay on genomic DNA. Amplified TCR beta libraries were sequenced as 87-base-pair reads on the Illumina HiSeq System. Per the authors' processing: Across the 670 or so repertoires, a later analysis counted some 81 million unique TCR beta chains, approximately 10 million of which were shared by at least two donors. Raw reads were error-corrected and collapsed into unique sequences with a nearest-neighbor algorithm that merged closely related sequences to remove PCR and sequencing errors. Alignment of CDR3 sequences to IMGT reference sequences was used to assign V, D and J gene segments. For a sequence to be retained, a match of at least six nucleotides to both a V gene segment and a J gene segment was required. Rearrangements were classified as productive when the CDR3 lacked stop codons and remained in frame with V and J, and all other rearrangements were classified as non-productive. Following IMGT convention, CDR3 was defined as the stretch from the second conserved V-encoded cysteine to the conserved J-encoded phenylalanine. Sequences without an unambiguous match to a single V gene segment were excluded from the earlier analysis of several hundred of the donors. In an earlier analysis of several hundred of the donors, V segments were called functional above 56.7% productive rearrangements and were called segregating when the between-donor standard deviation exceeded 5%. A statistical classification framework was developed to diagnose cytomegalovirus status using the catalog of TCR beta chain sequences. A later analysis assigned V and J genes by comparing TCR nucleotide sequences with IMGT/GENE-DB human TR gene sequences. Using the TCRdist pipeline, a later analysis assigned CDR3 sequences along with most-parsimonious VDJ recombination scenarios. A later analysis defined each TCR beta chain by its CDR3 amino acid sequence plus V-gene family, and excluded reads lacking a unique V-gene family. As a way to deal with suspected cross-contamination and a sequencing artifact, a later analysis dropped 450 to 600 nucleotide sequences that were highly shared and had low generation probability. In a later analysis, a clonal expansion index was calculated for each public chain from normalized within-repertoire ranks of inferred template counts. A later analysis computed generation probabilities with a VDJ recombination model fitted to out-of-frame rearrangements, and checked the results against IGoR. In a later analysis, TCR-TCR, TCR-HLA and TCR-CMV co-occurrence was scored with hypergeometric tests, and a repertoire-size bias correction was applied to TCR pairs. In a later analysis, false discovery rates were estimated by permuting HLA or CMV assignments 20 times. In a later analysis, co-occurring TCRs were grouped with DBSCAN, and TCRdist sequence similarity was added when clustering was performed within HLA-allele-positive subsets. Repertoires with fewer than 30,000 or more than 120,000 public chains were left out of co-occurrence clustering, as were a few repertoires with anomalous nucleotide sharing. TCRdb limited this immuneACCESS table to in-frame rearrangements with V and J called. A share of clones is missing; checked studies link under half to unresolved V genes, and the rest is unexplained. V, J and clone size derive from that table, while D and trimming were established from the DNA sequence. Counted in this sample were some 150,000 clones; 70% to 90% of them appeared once. The ten largest clones add up to approximately 0.8% of the sample.

CDR1 and CDR2 (MNHEY, SMNVEV) derive from the germline V gene (reference sequence). Counted from cysteine to phenylalanine, this CDR3 has 13 amino acids. Just the 39-base CDR3 DNA is kept, in frame starting at base 1. The junction carries 6 bases between V and J, which are trimmed by 2 bases and 2 bases respectively. The source is a woman aged 18-30 years in good health and CMV-seronegative. Sequencing was done on a sample of PBMCs. Rearrangement joined TRBV27 to TRBJ2-5; confidence is insufficient to name the D gene. The DNA sequence is as follows: TGTGCCAGCAGTTTAGACTTTCAAGAGACCCAGTACTTC. It translates to CASSLDFQETQYF.